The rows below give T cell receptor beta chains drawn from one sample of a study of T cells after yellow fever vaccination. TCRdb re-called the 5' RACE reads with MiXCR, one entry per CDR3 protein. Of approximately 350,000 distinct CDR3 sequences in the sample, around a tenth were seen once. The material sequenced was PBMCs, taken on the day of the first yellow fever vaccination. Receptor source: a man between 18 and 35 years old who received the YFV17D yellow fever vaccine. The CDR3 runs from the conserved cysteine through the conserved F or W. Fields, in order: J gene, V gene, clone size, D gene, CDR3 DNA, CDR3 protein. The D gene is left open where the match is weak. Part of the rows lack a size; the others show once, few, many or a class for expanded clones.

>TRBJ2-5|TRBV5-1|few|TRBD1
TGCGCCAGCAGCTTCACAGGGGGGACGACCCAGTACTTC
CASSFTGGTTQYF
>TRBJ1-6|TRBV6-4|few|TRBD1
TGTGCCAGCAGCGACAGGGAAGGTTCACCCCTCCACTTT
CASSDREGSPLHF
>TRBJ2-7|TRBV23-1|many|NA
TGCGCCAGCAGTCCGTTGACAGGCCACTACGAGCAGTACTTC
CASSPLTGHYEQYF
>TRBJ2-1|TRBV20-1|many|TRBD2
TGCAGGATCGCTAGCGGGGCCTACAATGAGCAGTTCTTC
CRIASGAYNEQFF
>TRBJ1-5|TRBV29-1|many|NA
TGCAGCGTTGTGGTAGGATTGTCGGGCAATCAGCCCCAGCATTTT
CSVVVGLSGNQPQHF
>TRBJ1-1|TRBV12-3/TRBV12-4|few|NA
TGTGCCAGCAGTTTATCACGGGCCACTGAAGCTTTCTTT
CASSLSRATEAFF
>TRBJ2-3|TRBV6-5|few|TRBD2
TGTGCCAGCAGTTACCGAGGCGGGGGGACTACAGATACGCAGTATTTT
CASSYRGGGTTDTQYF
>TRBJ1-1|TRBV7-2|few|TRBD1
TGTGCCAGCAGCCCGCGACAGGGACTGGGGGGTACTGAAGCTTTCTTT
CASSPRQGLGGTEAFF
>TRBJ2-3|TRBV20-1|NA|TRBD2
TGCAGTGCTAGCGGGGGGGCAGGAGATACGCAGTATTTT
CSASGGAGDTQYF
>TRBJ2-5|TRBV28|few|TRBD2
TGTGCCAGCAGTAAAATTAGCGGGGGGGCAGAGACCCAGTACTTC
CASSKISGGAETQYF
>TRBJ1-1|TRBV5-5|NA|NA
TGTGCCAGCAGCTTGTTGGGAATCACTGAAGCTTTCTTT
CASSLLGITEAFF
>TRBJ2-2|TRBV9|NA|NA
TGTGCCAGCAGCGGGGCTTCTCCAGGGACCGGGGAGCTGTTTTTT
CASSGASPGTGELFF
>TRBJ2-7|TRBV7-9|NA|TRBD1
TGTGCCAGCAGCGCCATGGGCAGGGGGCCCTACGAGCAGTACTTC
CASSAMGRGPYEQYF
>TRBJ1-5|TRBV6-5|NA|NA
TGTGCCAGCAGTTGGACCCCGGGCCCTAATCAGCCCCAGCATTTT
CASSWTPGPNQPQHF
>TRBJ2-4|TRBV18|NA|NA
TGTGCCAGCTCACCACCGGGGGGCCTAGCCAAAAACATTCAGTACTTC
CASSPPGGLAKNIQYF
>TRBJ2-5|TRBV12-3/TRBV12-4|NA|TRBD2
TGTGCCAGCACCCCTAGCGGGTTTCTGGGGGAGACCCAGTACTTC
CASTPSGFLGETQYF
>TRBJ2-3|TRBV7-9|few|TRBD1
TGTGCCAGCAGCTCCGGACAGGGATGGGCCCCAGATACGCAGTATTTT
CASSSGQGWAPDTQYF
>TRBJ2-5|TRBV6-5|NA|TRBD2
TGTGCCAGCAGTTACTCGATCGGGGGGCAAGAGACCCAGTACTTC
CASSYSIGGQETQYF
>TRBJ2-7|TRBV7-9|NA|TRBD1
TGTGCCAGCAGCCAGACGGGACAGAGCTACGAGCAGTACTTC
CASSQTGQSYEQYF
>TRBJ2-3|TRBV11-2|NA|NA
TGTGCCAGCAGCTTAAACCCCACCATCCAATTTAGCACAGATACGCAGTATTTT
CASSLNPTIQFSTDTQYF
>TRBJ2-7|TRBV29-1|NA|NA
TGCAGCGTCGCCCGCTCCTACGAGCAGTACTTC
CSVARSYEQYF
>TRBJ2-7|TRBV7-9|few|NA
TGTGCCAGCAGCCCTCCGACAGGCTCCTACGAGCAGTACTTC
CASSPPTGSYEQYF
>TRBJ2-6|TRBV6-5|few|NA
TGTGCCAGCAGTTACTCAAGTGACTTAAGCTCTGGGGCCAACGTCCTGACTTTC
CASSYSSDLSSGANVLTF
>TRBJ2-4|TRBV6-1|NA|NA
TGTGCCAGCAGGATTCTTTTTGGGGCGGACATTCAGTACTTC
CASRILFGADIQYF
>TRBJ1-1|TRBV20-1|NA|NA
TGCAGTGCTAGACAGGACCCCACTGAAGCTTTCTTT
CSARQDPTEAFF
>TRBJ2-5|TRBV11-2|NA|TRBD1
TGTGCCAGCAGCGAGGACAGGGTCAGGACCCAGTACTTC
CASSEDRVRTQYF
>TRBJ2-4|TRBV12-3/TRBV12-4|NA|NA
TGTGCCAGCAGCATCCGGCGCCCAACATTTCAGTACTTC
CASSIRRPTFQYF
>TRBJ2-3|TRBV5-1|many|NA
TGCGCCAGCAGCTTGGGGGGGACCCTAAGCACAGATACGCAGTATTTT
CASSLGGTLSTDTQYF
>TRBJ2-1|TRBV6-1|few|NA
TGTGCCAGCAGTAACATCTACAATGAGCAGTTCTTC
CASSNIYNEQFF
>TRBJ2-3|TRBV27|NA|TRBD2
TGTGCCAGCAGTCCCCTCGCACTAGCGGGGGGAGTAGATACGCAGTATTTT
CASSPLALAGGVDTQYF
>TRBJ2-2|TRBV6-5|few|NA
TGTGCCAGCAGTTACTGGCTGTCGAACACCGGGGAGCTGTTTTTT
CASSYWLSNTGELFF
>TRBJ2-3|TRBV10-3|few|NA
TGTGCCATCACCAGCGGATCTAGCACAGATACGCAGTATTTT
CAITSGSSTDTQYF
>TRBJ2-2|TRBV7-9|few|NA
TGTGCCAGCAGCTTAAGGGCAGCCGTGACCGGGGAGCTGTTTTTT
CASSLRAAVTGELFF
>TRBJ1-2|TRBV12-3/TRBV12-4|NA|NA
TGTGCCAGCAGTCCCCCGGCGGGACACTTAAACTATGGCTACACCTTC
CASSPPAGHLNYGYTF
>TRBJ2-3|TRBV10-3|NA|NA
TGTGCCATCAGTCGTGCAGATACGCAGTATTTT
CAISRADTQYF
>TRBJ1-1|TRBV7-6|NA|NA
TGTGCCAGCAGCCCGCAGACAGGTGAAACTGAAGCTTCCTTT
CASSPQTGETEASF
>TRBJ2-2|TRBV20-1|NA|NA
TGCAGTGCTAGAGATCTTTTTGGCCGCGGGGCCGGGGAGCTGTTTTTT
CSARDLFGRGAGELFF
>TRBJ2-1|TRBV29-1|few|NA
TGCAGCGAGGGGGGGGGCCATGGGGATGAGCAGTTCTTC
CSEGGGHGDEQFF